A single TCR beta chain is shown here with its context. Its antigen is not identified. The method was immunoSEQ multiplex PCR; TCRdb's version includes in-frame clones alone and lacks a portion of them. Among roughly 2,000,000 clones listed, about 95% were seen once. Positively selected for CCR7, the CD45RO-negative cells used as naive CD8 cells excluded terminally differentiated effector memory CD45RA+ cells. The source of the sample is a study of shared clonotypes between healthy human individuals. Study-wide context: A donor's plate count was three for CD4 naive and three for CD4 memory; CD8 naive had two and CD8 memory one. Study-wide findings and caveats: Clonotypes not shared had lower generation probabilities than those common to all four donors. It was the few donors that limited the genetic and exposure-history diversity represented. Exclusively blood specimens were collected; tissue repertoires likely differ.

The TCR comes from a man aged 18 to 30 in good health. Sequencing was carried out using naive CD8+ T cells sorted from blood.

The CDR3 region is CASSLLQRANEQFF. The CDR3 DNA is TGTGCCAGCAGTTTATTACAGAGGGCCAATGAGCAGTTCTTC. The chain combines TRBV27 with TRBJ2-1; TRBD2 is a possible D gene (5 bases). V was pared by 1 base and J by 6 bases, with 10 bases between. CDR1 is MNHEY and CDR2 is SMNVEV in the germline V gene (reference sequence). This CDR3 has 14 residues.